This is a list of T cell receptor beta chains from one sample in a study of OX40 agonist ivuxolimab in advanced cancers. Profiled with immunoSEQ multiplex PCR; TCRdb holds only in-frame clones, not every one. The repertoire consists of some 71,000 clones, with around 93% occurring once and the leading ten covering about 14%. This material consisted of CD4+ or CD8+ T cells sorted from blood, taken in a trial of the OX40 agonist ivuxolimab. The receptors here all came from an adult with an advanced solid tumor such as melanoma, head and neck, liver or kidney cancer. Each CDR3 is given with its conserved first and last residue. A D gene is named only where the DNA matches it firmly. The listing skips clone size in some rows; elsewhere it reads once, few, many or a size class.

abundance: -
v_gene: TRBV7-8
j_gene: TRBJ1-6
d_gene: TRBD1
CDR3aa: CASSSRQGFNSPLHF
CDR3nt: TGTGCCAGCAGCTCCCGACAGGGTTTTAATTCACCCCTCCACTTT

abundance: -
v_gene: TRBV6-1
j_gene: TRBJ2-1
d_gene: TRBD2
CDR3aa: CASSEPTSAYNEQFF
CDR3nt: TGTGCCAGCAGTGAGCCGACTAGCGCTTACAATGAGCAGTTCTTC

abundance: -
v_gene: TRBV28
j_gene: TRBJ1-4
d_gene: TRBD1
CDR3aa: CASSLYNLRQGASEKLFF
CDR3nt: TGTGCCAGCAGTTTATATAATTTGAGGCAGGGGGCGTCTGAAAAACTGTTTTTT

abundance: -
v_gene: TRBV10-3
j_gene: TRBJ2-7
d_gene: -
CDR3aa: CAISGAGNVNEQYF
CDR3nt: TGTGCCATCAGTGGGGCGGGGAATGTCAACGAGCAGTACTTC

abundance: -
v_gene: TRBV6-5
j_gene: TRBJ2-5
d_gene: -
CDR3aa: CASSDQETQYF
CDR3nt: TGTGCCAGCAGCGACCAAGAGACCCAGTACTTC

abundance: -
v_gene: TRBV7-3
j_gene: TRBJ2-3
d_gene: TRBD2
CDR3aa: CASSFLAGSGTDTQYF
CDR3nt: TGTGCCAGCAGCTTCTTAGCGGGATCAGGCACAGATACGCAGTATTTT

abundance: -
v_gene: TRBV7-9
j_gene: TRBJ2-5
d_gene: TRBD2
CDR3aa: CASSFDREGGKTQYF
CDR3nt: TGTGCCAGCAGTTTCGACCGGGAGGGTGGAAAGACCCAGTACTTC

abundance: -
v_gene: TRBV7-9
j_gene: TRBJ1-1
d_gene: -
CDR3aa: CASSLALSGTEAFF
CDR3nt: TGTGCCAGCAGCTTAGCGCTTTCGGGCACTGAAGCTTTCTTT

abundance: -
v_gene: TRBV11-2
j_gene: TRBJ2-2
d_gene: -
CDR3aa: CASSLLRVADTGELFF
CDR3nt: TGTGCCAGCAGCTTATTGAGGGTGGCGGACACCGGGGAGCTGTTTTTT

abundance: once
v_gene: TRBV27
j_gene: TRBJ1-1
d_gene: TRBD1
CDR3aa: CASSQTGGLNTEAFF
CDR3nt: TGTGCCAGCTCTCAGACAGGGGGATTGAACACTGAAGCTTTCTTT

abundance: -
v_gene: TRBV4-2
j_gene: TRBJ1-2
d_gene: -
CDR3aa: CASSQESGSDYGYTF
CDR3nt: TGTGCCAGCAGCCAAGAGTCGGGTTCGGACTATGGCTACACCTTC